This T cell receptor (beta chain) appears in the sequencing data of a study of blood T cells in healthy people across ages. As to this clonotype: No antigen is known for it.

It was with a sample-barcoded 5' primer and a J-beta primer mix that a second PCR of roughly 7 to 12 cycles was run. TCRdb processed the 5' RACE reads anew with MiXCR; each CDR3 protein has one entry. Seen here are about 1.6 million distinct CDR3 sequences, about 35% observed once, and the top ten hold about 11%. Each sample yielded at least 6 million isolated PBMCs. Germline V gene data show CDR1 as SGHRS and CDR2 as YFSETQ. This CDR3 is built from 11 residues. Trimming left V 5 bases short and J 5 bases short, with 7 bases between. Study-level findings and limits: TCR beta diversity correlated strongly with naive T cell percentage. Age showed a roughly linear inverse relationship with TCR beta diversity per million T cells. Long-lived donors had more naive CD4+ cells and higher diversity than aged donors.

The source material was blood. This receptor was taken from a woman in her 30s in good health. The V call is TRBV5-1, the J call TRBJ2-5; D is uncertain. DNA of the CDR3: TGCGCCAGCAGGTTCGCGGAGACCCAGTACTTC. This gives the protein CASRFAETQYF.